Below are 20 T cell receptor beta chains sequenced from a single sample in a study of Tregs in tolerant kidney transplant recipients. Data came from immunoSEQ multiplex PCR; TCRdb stores just in-frame clones and leaves some out. The sample carries 46,000 or so clones, about 89% recorded once. The sample was Tregs from blood. The receptors shown here come from a human donor in good health.

The V call is TRBV5-1, the J call TRBJ2-7; 12 bases agree with TRBD1. The ends lost 5 bases at V and 1 base at J; junction bases unmatched: 10. The CDR3 is made up of 17 amino acids. The germline gives CDR1 SGHRS, CDR2 YFSETQ. The chain's CDR3 is CASSPGQGAQGSYEQYF. The CDR3, as DNA: TGCGCCAGCAGTCCGGGACAGGGGGCGCAGGGGTCCTACGAGCAGTACTTC.

The rearrangement links TRBV2 to TRBJ1-2; perhaps TRBD1 as D (5 bases). Germline CDR1 SNHLY, CDR2 FYNNEI. The CDR3 contains 17 residues. V was trimmed by 7 bases and J by 4 bases, leaving 25 bases between them. The CDR3 loop reads CASIPRAGSSPPYGYTF. CDR3 in DNA: TGTGCCAGCATCCCCCGTGCAGGGTCCTCCCCACCCTATGGCTACACCTTC.

Here the CDR3 DNA reads TGTGCCAGCAGCTTAGGACAGACTAGCAATCAGCCCCAGCATTTT. Its protein product is CASSLGQTSNQPQHF. The gene calls are TRBV7-9 and TRBJ1-5; weak D call: TRBD1 (5 bases). The germline V gene encodes CDR1 SEHNR and CDR2 FQNEAQ (reference sequence). Deletions cut 1 base from V and 0 bases from J, with 7 bases between. This CDR3 spans 15 amino acids.

The rearrangement links TRBV11-3 to TRBJ2-5, with D hard to call. Trimming stripped 2 bases from V and 5 bases from J, with 6 bases between. Per the germline V gene, CDR1 is SGHNT and CDR2 is YENEEA. The CDR3 has 12 residues. In DNA form, the CDR3 reads TGTGCCAGCAGCTTACGGCGGGAGACCCAGTACTTC. Residues: CASSLRRETQYF.

This chain links TRBV7-7 with TRBJ1-1; D not resolved. The CDR3 contains 13 residues. Looked up from germline, CDR1 is SSHAT and CDR2 is FNYEAQ (reference sequence). CDR3 region: CATARFAQGEAFF. CDR3 coding DNA: TGTGCTACTGCCCGGTTCGCCCAAGGTGAAGCTTTCTTT.

The chain couples TRBV18 to TRBJ2-5, with 15 positions matching TRBD2. There are 17 residues in the CDR3. V lost 5 bases and J lost 5; bases outside the gene matches: 9. Germline values: CDR1 KGHSH, CDR2 LQKENI. The DNA for the CDR3 is TGTGCCAGCTCAGCGGGGACTAGCGGGAGGAGGTTTGAGACCCAGTACTTC. It encodes CASSAGTSGRRFETQYF.

V is TRBV9 and J is TRBJ2-7, with a tentative D call TRBD1 (5 bases). The CDR3 totals 13 residues. Germline assignment: CDR1 SGDLS and CDR2 YYNGEE. V lost 4 bases to trimming and J lost 3 bases, with 11 bases between them. The CDR3 here is CASSPGQYYEQYF. CDR3 DNA sequence: TGTGCCAGCAGCCCAGGGCAATACTACGAGCAGTACTTC.

The chain links TRBV29-1 to TRBJ1-2; D is possibly TRBD1 (5 bases). V lost 4 bases and J 4 bases, leaving 19 bases between the germline ends. The germline V gene encodes CDR1 SQVTM and CDR2 ANQGSEA. This CDR3 comprises 15 residues. CDR3 in DNA: TGCAGCGTTGTAGCTGGGGGGTCGGCTCGCTATGGCTACACCTTC. Its protein is CSVVAGGSARYGYTF. Together with reference TRBV29-1 and TRBJ1-2, the CDR3 gives the full variable domain: SAVISQKPSRDICQRGTSLTIQCQVDSQVTMMFWYRQQPGQSLTLIATANQGSEATYESGFVIDKFPISRPNLTFSTLTVSNMSPEDSSIYLCSVVAGGSARYGYTFGSGTRLTVV.

The gene calls are TRBV7-2 and TRBJ1-5, with D maybe TRBD1 (6 bases). This CDR3 has 15 residues. V lost 6 bases and J lost 4, with 16 bases in between. Germline lookup yields CDR1 SGHTA and CDR2 FQGNSA. CDR3 coding DNA: TGTGCCAGCAGTCCTTTCGGGACACAGAATCAGCCCCAGCATTTT. It codes for CASSPFGTQNQPQHF.

This clone appeared a few times. The rearrangement links TRBV30 to TRBJ1-2; D is possibly TRBD1 (6 bases). Per germline, CDR1 GTSNPN and CDR2 SVGIG (reference sequence). CDR3 length: 13 amino acids. The V end lost 4 bases, the J end lost 1 base, and 10 bases lay between the germline ends. This CDR3 is CAWTTDSNYGYTF. CDR3 bases: TGTGCCTGGACAACGGACAGTAACTATGGCTACACCTTC.

This chain uses TRBV7-9 with TRBJ1-2; a possible D gene is TRBD1 (6 bases). The CDR3 is 14 residues long. V was clipped by 4 bases and J by 5 bases, with 14 bases between them. CDR1 is SEHNR and CDR2 is FQNEAQ in the germline V gene (reference sequence). The CDR3 region has the DNA TGTGCCAGCAGCTCAGGACAGCGGCCATATGGCTACACCTTC. This gives the protein CASSSGQRPYGYTF.

This chain connects TRBV5-1 to TRBJ1-1, with 11 bases that match TRBD1. The CDR3 sequence is 16 residues long. CDR1 is SGHRS and CDR2 is YFSETQ in the germline V gene. Unmatched junction bases numbered 5, after V lost 4 bases and J lost 0 bases. CDR3 sequence (DNA): TGCGCCAGCAGCCGGGGACAGGGGGACATGAACACTGAAGCTTTCTTT. Amino acid sequence: CASSRGQGDMNTEAFF.

The chain recombines TRBV6-1 with TRBJ2-5; 7 bases map to TRBD1. The CDR3 consists of 14 residues. The trim removed 7 bases at V and 4 bases at J, leaving 9 bases unmatched. Germline CDR1 reads MNHNS; CDR2 reads SASEGT. The CDR3 DNA sequence: TGTGCCAGCAAGGGGACAGAGATATCAGAGACCCAGTACTTC. As protein: CASKGTEISETQYF.

This clone was counted between two and nine times. The chain has TRBV6-5 and TRBJ1-4, with D hard to call. The CDR3 is made up of 14 amino acids. Germline assignment: CDR1 MNHEY and CDR2 SVGAGI. V lost 0 bases, J lost 8 bases, and 10 bases lay in between. The DNA of the CDR3 is TGTGCCAGCAGTTACTCGGGCCCGGGGGAAAAACTGTTTTTT. Translation: CASSYSGPGEKLFF.

Only a few counts were recorded for this clone. This rearrangement joins TRBV5-4 to TRBJ1-4, with 7 nucleotides matching TRBD1. The V and J ends lost 6 bases and 4 bases, in that order; junction bases with no gene match: 3. Germline loops: CDR1 SGHNT, CDR2 YYREEE (reference sequence). The CDR3 is 13 residues long. The CDR3 DNA reads TGTGCCAGCACGGACAGGAGTAATGAAAAACTGTTTTTT. This encodes CASTDRSNEKLFF.

The chain is built from TRBV6-5 and TRBJ1-2; D is unresolved. This CDR3 spans 15 amino acids. Germline V gene lookup returns CDR1 MNHEY and CDR2 SVGAGI. The V end was cut by 0 bases, the J end by 8 bases, with 16 bases between. The CDR3 sequence: CASSYSWGTTRGYTF. In DNA form, the CDR3 reads TGTGCCAGCAGTTACTCCTGGGGAACAACGCGGGGCTACACCTTC.

The chain links TRBV6-6 to TRBJ1-2; D is unclear. Germline lookup yields CDR1 MNHNY and CDR2 SVGAGI (reference sequence). V lost 6 bases and J 2 bases, leaving 10 bases between the germline ends. The CDR3 has 13 amino acids. CDR3 nucleotides: TGTGCCAGCAGCCGGCTACGGAACTATGGCTACACCTTC. It yields the protein CASSRLRNYGYTF.

CDR3: CASSVVGGIAFF. As DNA, the CDR3 is TGTGCCAGCAGCGTAGTTGGGGGGATAGCTTTCTTT. The gene calls are TRBV9 and TRBJ1-1; D may be TRBD1 (5 bases). The ends were cut back, 0 bases at V and 10 bases at J, with 10 bases in the middle. This CDR3 has 12 residues. Germline lookup yields CDR1 SGDLS and CDR2 YYNGEE.

This sequence joins TRBV25-1 and TRBJ1-5, with D possibly TRBD1 on 5 matching bases. CDR3 length: 13 residues. Germline loops: CDR1 MGHDK, CDR2 SYGVNS. The ends were cut back, 5 bases at V and 5 bases at J, with 10 bases in the middle. The CDR3 DNA sequence: TGTGCCAGCAGTCGAAGGGGAGATCAGCCCCAGCATTTT. Protein sequence: CASSRRGDQPQHF.

The genes are TRBV5-6 and TRBJ2-7, with 10 positions matching TRBD1. Germline CDR1 reads SGHDT; CDR2 reads YYEEEE. Trimming cost V 4 bases and J 3 bases; bases outside gene matches: 4. This CDR3 comprises 14 residues. The chain's CDR3 is CASSPGQGYYEQYF. CDR3 sequence (DNA): TGTGCCAGCAGCCCGGGACAGGGGTACTACGAGCAGTACTTC. Full variable domain (outside the CDR3, taken from reference TRBV5-6 and TRBJ2-7): DAGVTQSPTHLIKTRGQQVTLRCSPKSGHDTVSWYQQALGQGPQFIFQYYEEEERQRGNFPDRFSGHQFPNYSSELNVNALLLGDSALYLCASSPGQGYYEQYFGPGTRLTVT.